This TCR beta chain emerged from a study of T cell repertoires in cytomegalovirus infection. Overall study context: It was the public TCR beta signatures that indicated both CMV infection and matching HLA type.

This clonotype was recorded many times. The antigen is unknown. Study observations and caveats: Cumulative frequency (of public TCR beta family members) identified carriers of CMV plus the relevant HLA. CMV-specific HLA-C-restricted TCR beta clonotypes dominated the ex vivo response.

V was trimmed by 1 base and J by 0 bases, leaving 15 bases between them. The CDR3 contains 16 residues. In germline, CDR1 is DFQATT, CDR2 SNEGSKA (reference sequence). TCRdb used MiXCR to reprocess the reads, holding one entry per CDR3 protein. The sample carries hundreds of thousands of distinct CDR3 sequences, roughly 12% recorded once. Sequences were obtained from PBMCs. This clonotype was sampled from a human donor in good health (CMV status not recorded). Some clones in this sample may be carry-over from other donors' samples. The rearrangement links TRBV20-1 to TRBJ1-2; D may be TRBD1 (5 bases). The CDR3 sequence: CSARGRGPTSNYGYTF. The CDR3 DNA reads TGCAGTGCTAGAGGGAGGGGACCGACTTCTAACTATGGCTACACCTTC.